This paragraph covers one T cell receptor (beta chain) sequence. Its target is not known. The record originates from a study of blood T cells in healthy people across ages. Total RNA, at least 5 micrograms per sample, was extracted from PBMCs. The authors ran a second PCR of about 6 to 11 cycles using a sample-barcoded 5' primer and a J-beta primer mix. Each cDNA molecule was tagged by a template-switch adaptor that had 12 random nucleotides. TCRdb reanalysed the 5' RACE reads using MiXCR and keeps one entry per CDR3 protein. The table includes approximately 1.5 million distinct CDR3 sequences, less than 45% detected once. Study results and limitations: CMV infection status of these donors was not known.

V lost 4 bases, J lost 0 bases, and 13 bases lay in between. This CDR3 has 16 amino acids. Germline assignment: CDR1 SGHAT and CDR2 FQDESV (reference sequence). The receptor comes from a woman under 30 in good health. This sequence joins TRBV11-1 and TRBJ1-5; tentative D call: TRBD1 (5 bases). The sequenced sample consisted of blood. The CDR3 is CASSSGTGDSNQPQHF. CDR3 DNA: TGTGCCAGCAGCTCCGGGACGGGAGATAGCAATCAGCCCCAGCATTTT.